This TCR beta chain was sequenced in a study of neurological immune-mediated disorders. Study-wide results and limits: The multiple sclerosis repertoire cluster had no association with any clinical or MRI feature. None of the CDR3 amino acid sequences found in expanded clones was shared across subjects. This suggests that the TCR-beta repertoires were private in all groups.

V was trimmed by 6 bases and J by 4 bases, leaving 11 bases between them. The CDR3 is 13 amino acids. In germline, CDR1 is SGHTA, CDR2 FQGNSA. Indicated time point: longitudinal time-point 3. Unsorted libraries were generated from 2 million PBMCs held at -80 degrees C. Ten or more counts support this clonotype. Its antigen is not identified. One entry per CDR3 protein, called by TCRdb with MiXCR from the 5' RACE reads. The top ten hold around 6% of the sample, which has about 84,000 distinct CDR3 sequences, roughly 4.5% seen once. The sequence was collected from a woman aged 60-70 years with multiple sclerosis. V and J are TRBV7-2 and TRBJ2-3; maybe TRBD2 (6 bases). Material for sequencing was PBMCs. CDR3 sequence (DNA): TGTGCCAGCAGGAGCGGAGGGGCAGATACGCAGTATTTT. Encoded protein: CASRSGGADTQYF.